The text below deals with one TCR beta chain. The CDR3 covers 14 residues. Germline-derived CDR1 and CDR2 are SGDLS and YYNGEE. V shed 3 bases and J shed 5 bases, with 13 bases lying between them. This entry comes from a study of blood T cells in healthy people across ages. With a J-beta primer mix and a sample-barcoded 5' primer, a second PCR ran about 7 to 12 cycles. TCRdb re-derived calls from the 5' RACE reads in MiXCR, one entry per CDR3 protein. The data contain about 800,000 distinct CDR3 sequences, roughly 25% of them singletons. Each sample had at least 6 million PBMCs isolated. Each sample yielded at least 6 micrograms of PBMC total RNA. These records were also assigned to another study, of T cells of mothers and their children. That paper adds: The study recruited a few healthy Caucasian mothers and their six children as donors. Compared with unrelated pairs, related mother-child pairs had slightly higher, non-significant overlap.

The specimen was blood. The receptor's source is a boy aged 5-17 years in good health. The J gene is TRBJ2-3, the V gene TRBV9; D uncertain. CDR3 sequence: CASSDDIMLDTQYF. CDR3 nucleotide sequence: TGTGCCAGCAGCGACGACATTATGTTAGATACGCAGTATTTT.